This T cell receptor beta chain was sequenced for a study of OX40 agonist ivuxolimab in advanced cancers. Study-level background: Ivuxolimab was an agonistic, fully human IgG2 monoclonal antibody directed against OX40 (CD134), a costimulatory receptor. The paper reports the monotherapy dose-escalation portion (N of about 54 patients) of the phase I ivuxolimab trial. Partial responses occurred in three dose-escalation patients: two with cutaneous melanoma and one with hepatocellular carcinoma. Prior anti-PD-1, anti-PD-L1 or anti-CTLA-4 therapy was permitted, and approximately 40% of dose-escalation patients had received checkpoint inhibitors. In the dose-escalation cohort, around four fifths of patients were male, and the mean age was roughly 60 years, with a range of roughly 23 to 85. Of the roughly 53 patients in dose escalation, about 20 had hepatocellular carcinoma, about 15 had melanoma, 9 had renal cell carcinoma and 9 had head and neck cancer. Intravenous ivuxolimab was administered to patients every 2 weeks at six dose levels: 0.01, 0.1, 0.3, 1.5, 3 and 10 mg/kg. Peripheral TCRbeta sequencing was intended to test whether TCR sequence diversity was altered and clonal T-cell expansion was caused by ivuxolimab.

A note on this clone: The antigen it binds to is not known. No much larger clonotype is one base removed from it; base qualities were not supplied.

Results and caveats for the whole study, not just this receptor: Which antigens the clonally expanded peripheral T cells were specific for was not determined. After ivuxolimab, more expanded clones were found on average in CD8+ T cells than in CD4+ T cells. Low levels of normalized T-cell clonal expansion were also seen in some nonresponding patients. At doses from 0.1 to 3.0 mg/kg, clonal expansion was seen in both CD4+ and CD8+ blood T cells between baseline and week 6. In the 0.1-3.0 mg/kg groups, partial responders had among the lowest normalized peripheral clonal expansion, particularly in CD8+ T cells.

Patients with a history of autoimmune disease or receiving systemic immunosuppression were excluded from the trial. Peripheral blood for TCR sequencing was collected from all dose cohorts at baseline, on cycle 4 day 1, and on cycle 7 day 1. Samples were obtained from an open-label, multicenter, first-in-human phase I dose-escalation trial of ivuxolimab. Adults with locally advanced or metastatic melanoma, renal cell, hepatocellular, or head and neck squamous cell carcinoma were enrolled in the trial. Before TCR sequencing, CD4+ T cells and CD8+ T cells from peripheral blood were sorted into separate populations. For sequencing of the TCRbeta CDR3 region, genomic DNA was extracted from the sorted cells. TCRbeta CDR3 regions were sequenced using the immunoSEQ Assay. In its TCRdb copy, this immuneACCESS table keeps in-frame sequences only and misses some clones. Where compared with another copy, unresolved V genes explain less than half of these, and the others have no known cause. The sample table holds just over 90,000 clones, of which roughly 90% were seen once. The ten top clones hold about 3.4% of the sample.

Taken from cysteine to phenylalanine, the CDR3 has 16 residues. CDR3 DNA only is kept here, 48 bases in frame from base 1. From the germline V gene (reference sequence), CDR1 is SGHKS and CDR2 is YYEKEE. V ends up 4 bases short and J 2 bases short, with an unmatched junction base count of 9. This specimen consisted of CD4+ or CD8+ T cells sorted from blood, obtained in a trial of the OX40 agonist ivuxolimab. The receptor chain draws on TRBV5-5 and TRBJ2-7; TRBD1 lines up with 10 middle nucleotides. The sequence derives from an adult with an advanced solid tumor such as melanoma, head and neck, liver or kidney cancer. The CDR3 has the sequence CASSPRTGGFTYEQYF. The DNA sequence reads TGTGCCAGCAGCCCCAGGACAGGGGGATTTACCTACGAGCAGTACTTC.